Described below is a single T cell receptor beta chain sequence and its context. Its matching antigen is unknown. The data were taken from a study of blood T cells in healthy people across ages. General study points: Naive CD4+ cells and diversity were both higher in long-lived donors than in aged donors.

For the second PCR, which ran for about 6 to 11 cycles, a sample-barcoded 5' primer and a J-beta primer mix were used. Each CDR3 protein is one row after TCRdb ran MiXCR on the 5' RACE reads. In the table there are 1 million to 1.2 million distinct CDR3 sequences, about two fifths of which are singletons. The CDR3 spans 14 residues. V dropped 7 bases and J dropped 0 bases, with 16 bases sitting between them. CDR1 and CDR2 from the germline V gene are DFQATT and SNEGSKA (reference sequence). What was sequenced was blood. This sequence originates from a man younger than 30 in good health. The chain recombines TRBV20-1 with TRBJ2-7; TRBD1 might be the D (6 bases). The CDR3, as DNA: TGCAGTGTTCTCCTGTTGGACAGCTCCTACGAGCAGTACTTC. This sequence encodes CSVLLLDSSYEQYF.